The sample holds one count of the clone carrying this TCR beta chain. Antigen: not known. These data come from a study of immune evolution from preneoplasia to lung adenocarcinoma. TCRdb's table, derived via immunoSEQ multiplex PCR, lists solely in-frame clones and lacks some. The table includes 2,500 to 3,000 clones, roughly 80% detected once. V trimming: 4 bases; J trimming: 1 base; junction bases outside the gene matches: 9. CDR1 and CDR2 from the germline V gene are SGHKS and YYEKEE (reference sequence). The CDR3 consists of 17 residues. Study-level findings and limits: From normal lung to invasive adenocarcinoma, top clone frequencies appeared to decrease.

This receptor was identified in a person aged 60-79 years with invasive lung adenocarcinoma. V usage is TRBV5-5 and J usage is TRBJ2-5; 11 nucleotides match TRBD1. Material: FFPE invasive lung adenocarcinoma tissue. The CDR3: CASSRTGGQLIQETQYF. In nucleotides, the CDR3 is TGTGCCAGCAGCCGGACAGGGGGCCAACTCATCCAAGAGACCCAGTACTTC.